Listed here is a single T cell receptor (beta chain). The CDR3 totals 17 residues. Germline assignment: CDR1 MNHEY and CDR2 SMNVEV (reference sequence). The V and J ends lost 4 bases and 0 bases respectively, with 19 bases between them. The data originate from a study of T cell clones after liver transplantation. Profiling relied on immunoSEQ multiplex PCR, and the TCRdb table lists in-frame clones only, not all of them. The sample shows over 100,000 clones, 80% to 85% of them seen only once. The rearrangement uses TRBV27 and TRBJ2-7; D possibly corresponds to TRBD2 (5 bases). The origin of this receptor is a human donor who received a liver transplant. The starting material was CD4+ T cells from blood, obtained before liver transplant. The CDR3 DNA follows: TGTGCCAGCAGTTCGAAATTAGCGAAGCATGTCTCCTACGAGCAGTACTTC. Its protein product is CASSSKLAKHVSYEQYF.